Each of the 9 T cell receptor beta chains below was sequenced from the same sample in a study of CD8+CD57+ T cells in acquired aplastic anemia. CD8+CD57+ cell expansion, shown by flow cytometry, had occurred in the patients selected for sequencing. Using genomic DNA as the template, TCR beta VDJ and CDR3 profiling was carried out. TCRdb re-derived calls from the reads in MiXCR, one entry per CDR3 protein. The sample contains 150,000 to 180,000 distinct CDR3 sequences, less than 60% of which appear only once. Source material: sorted CD4+, CD8+, or CD8+CD57+ T cells (not recorded which) from PBMCs. Receptors were obtained from a human donor with aplastic anemia.

V is TRBV4-1 and J is TRBJ2-2, with D unclear. There are 17 residues in the CDR3. Germline V CDR1 and CDR2: MGHRA, YSYEKL. Trimming cost V 3 bases and J 0 bases, with 14 bases left between them. This CDR3 reads CASSQVQDGANTGELFF. CDR3 DNA sequence: TGCGCCAGCAGCCAGGTTCAAGACGGTGCGAACACCGGGGAGCTGTTTTTT.

This clonotype has ten or more counts. This chain links TRBV10-3 with TRBJ2-1; 12 bases match TRBD2. Unmatched junction bases numbered 6, after V lost 3 bases and J lost 0 bases. Germline values: CDR1 ENHRY, CDR2 SYGVKD. The CDR3 runs 18 residues. CDR3 nucleotide sequence: TGTGCCATCAGTGAACCTACTAGCGGGGGGACCTCCTACAATGAGCAGTTCTTC. Its protein product is CAISEPTSGGTSYNEQFF.

The V gene is TRBV11-2, the J gene TRBJ1-1; 9 nucleotides align to TRBD1. Trimming at V came to 8 bases and at J to 5 bases, leaving 12 bases not matched to a gene. Germline CDR1 is SGHAT and CDR2 is FQNNGV. This CDR3 is 15 amino acids long. CDR3: CASGPRTGERTEAFF. The DNA of the CDR3 is TGTGCCAGCGGCCCCCGGACAGGGGAGAGGACTGAAGCTTTCTTT.

The rearrangement joins TRBV2 to TRBJ1-6; weak D call: TRBD1 (6 bases). V was shortened by 5 bases and J by 5 bases, with 10 bases between the two germline ends. CDR3 length equals 14 residues. CDR1 is SNHLY and CDR2 is FYNNEI in the germline V gene. In DNA form, the CDR3 reads TGTGCCAGCAGTCTTAACAGGGATAATTCACCCCTCCACTTT. Protein: CASSLNRDNSPLHF.

The rearrangement uses TRBV19 and TRBJ1-2; D unresolved. The V gene's germline CDR1 is LNHDA and CDR2 SQIVND (reference sequence). CDR3 length: 11 amino acids. The V end lost 8 bases, the J end lost 7 bases, and 11 bases lay between the germline ends. CDR3: CASGSWGGYTF. DNA of the CDR3: TGTGCCAGTGGCAGTTGGGGTGGCTACACCTTC.

V usage is TRBV7-3 and J usage is TRBJ2-2; D ambiguous. The V end lost 2 bases, the J end lost 4 bases, and 8 bases lay between the germline ends. Germline V gives CDR1 SGHTA, CDR2 FQGTGA. The CDR3 loop spans 14 amino acids. CDR3 residues: CASSLGDTTGELFF. CDR3 DNA sequence: TGTGCCAGCAGCTTAGGCGACACCACCGGGGAGCTGTTTTTT.

CDR3 DNA: TGCAGCGTCATAATAAGGGAGGGGCTTGAAGCTTTCTTT. It yields the protein CSVIIREGLEAFF. J is TRBJ1-1 and V is TRBV29-1; D might be TRBD1 (5 bases). The CDR3 is 13 amino acids. The germline V and J ends were trimmed by 6 bases and 7 bases, with 18 bases remaining between them. The V gene's germline CDR1 is SQVTM and CDR2 ANQGSEA.

The table lists this clonotype with many counts. V and J are TRBV4-1 and TRBJ2-7; D is uncertain. Trimming removed 5 bases at V and 2 bases at J, with 13 bases between. CDR3 length: 14 amino acids. Germline CDR1 is MGHRA and CDR2 is YSYEKL. The CDR3 loop reads CASSFFPGTYEQYF. Written as DNA, the CDR3 is TGCGCCAGCAGCTTCTTTCCGGGCACCTACGAGCAGTACTTC.

The chain couples TRBV29-1 to TRBJ2-5; no clear D. The CDR3 runs 14 residues. The germline V and J ends were trimmed by 4 bases and 5 bases, with 17 bases remaining between them. The germline CDR1 and CDR2 sequences are SQVTM and ANQGSEA. Written as DNA, the CDR3 is TGCAGCGTTGCGTCTAACGCCGGAGCTGAGACCCAGTACTTC. The encoded protein is CSVASNAGAETQYF.